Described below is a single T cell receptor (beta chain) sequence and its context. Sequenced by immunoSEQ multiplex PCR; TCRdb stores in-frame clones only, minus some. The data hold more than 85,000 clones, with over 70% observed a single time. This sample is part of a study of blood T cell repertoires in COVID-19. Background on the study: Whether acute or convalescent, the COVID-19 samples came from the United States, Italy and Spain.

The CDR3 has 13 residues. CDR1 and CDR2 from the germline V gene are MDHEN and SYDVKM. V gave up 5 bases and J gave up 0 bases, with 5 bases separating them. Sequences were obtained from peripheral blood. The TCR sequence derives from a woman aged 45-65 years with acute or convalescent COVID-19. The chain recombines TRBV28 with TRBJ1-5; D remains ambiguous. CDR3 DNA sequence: TGTGCCAGCAGTGCCTATAGCAATCAGCCCCAGCATTTT. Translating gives CASSAYSNQPQHF.